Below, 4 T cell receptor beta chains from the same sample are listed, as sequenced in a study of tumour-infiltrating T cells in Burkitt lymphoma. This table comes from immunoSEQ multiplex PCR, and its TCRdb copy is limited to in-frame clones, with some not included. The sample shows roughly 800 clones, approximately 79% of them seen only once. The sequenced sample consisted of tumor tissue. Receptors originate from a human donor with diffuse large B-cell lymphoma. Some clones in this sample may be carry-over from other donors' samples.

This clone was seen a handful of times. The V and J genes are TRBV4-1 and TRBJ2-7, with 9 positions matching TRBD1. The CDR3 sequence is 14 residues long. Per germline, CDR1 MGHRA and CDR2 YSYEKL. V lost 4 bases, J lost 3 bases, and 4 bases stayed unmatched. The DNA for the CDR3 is TGCGCCAGCAGCCCCGGGACAGGGAGCTACGAGCAGTACTTC. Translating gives CASSPGTGSYEQYF.

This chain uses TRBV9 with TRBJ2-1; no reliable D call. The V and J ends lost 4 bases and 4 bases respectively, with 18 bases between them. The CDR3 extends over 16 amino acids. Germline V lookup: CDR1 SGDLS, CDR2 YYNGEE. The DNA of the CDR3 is TGTGCCAGCAGCCCCCGCCTTGCGGAAATATACAATGAGCAGTTCTTC. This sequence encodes CASSPRLAEIYNEQFF.

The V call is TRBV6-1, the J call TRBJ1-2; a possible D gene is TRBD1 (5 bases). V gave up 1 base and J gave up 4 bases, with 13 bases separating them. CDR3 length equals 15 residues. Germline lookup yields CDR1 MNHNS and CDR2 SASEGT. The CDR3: CASSEGWRDGYGYTF. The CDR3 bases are TGTGCCAGCAGTGAAGGGTGGAGGGACGGCTATGGCTACACCTTC.

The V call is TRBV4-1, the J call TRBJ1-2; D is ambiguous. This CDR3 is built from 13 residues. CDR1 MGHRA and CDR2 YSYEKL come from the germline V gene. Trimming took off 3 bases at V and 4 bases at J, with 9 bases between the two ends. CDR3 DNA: TGCGCCAGCAGCCAGGAGCGGACCTATGGCTACACCTTC. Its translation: CASSQERTYGYTF.